This T cell receptor beta chain was identified during a study of CDR3 diversity in severe acne (dated by TCRdb to about 2019). The CDR3 has 16 amino acids, counting the end cysteine and phenylalanine. The read is trimmed to its CDR3 DNA, 48 bases read in frame from base 1. From a lookup of the germline V gene, CDR1 and CDR2 are SGHAT and FQNNGV. Unmatched junction bases come to 9, with V trimmed by 5 bases and J by 5 bases. Libraries were constructed by PCR. Sequencing used an Illumina HiSeq 2000. TCRdb took the public reads, trimmed them with fastp at Q25, ran MiXCR for clone calling and kept in-frame beta chains. Each CDR3 protein appears once, grouped with its most common genes and DNA. In all, the sample holds more than 80,000 distinct CDR3 sequences, and about 49% of those were seen once. The biggest ten clones account for more than 9% of the sample. To note about this clonotype: The clone's antigen remains unknown. No per-base quality is available; no much larger clone lies one base away.

The source material was blood. This chain is built from TRBV11-2 and TRBJ2-1, with 10 bases matching TRBD1. The TCR originated in a male donor with severe acne vulgaris. CDR3 reads: CASSPTDRGTDNEQFF. DNA sequence: TGTGCCAGCAGCCCTACGGACAGGGGGACAGACAATGAGCAGTTCTTC.